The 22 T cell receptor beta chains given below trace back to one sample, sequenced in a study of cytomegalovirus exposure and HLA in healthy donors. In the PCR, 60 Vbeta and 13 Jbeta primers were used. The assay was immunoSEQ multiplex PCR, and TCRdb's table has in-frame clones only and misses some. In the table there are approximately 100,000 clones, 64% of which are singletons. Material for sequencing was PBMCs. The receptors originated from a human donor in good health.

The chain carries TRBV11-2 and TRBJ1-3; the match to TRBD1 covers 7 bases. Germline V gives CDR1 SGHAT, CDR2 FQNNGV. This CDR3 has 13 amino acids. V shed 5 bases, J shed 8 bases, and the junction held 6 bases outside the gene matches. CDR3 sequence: CASSRRGPDTIYF. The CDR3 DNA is TGTGCCAGCAGCAGGAGGGGGCCGGACACCATATATTTT.

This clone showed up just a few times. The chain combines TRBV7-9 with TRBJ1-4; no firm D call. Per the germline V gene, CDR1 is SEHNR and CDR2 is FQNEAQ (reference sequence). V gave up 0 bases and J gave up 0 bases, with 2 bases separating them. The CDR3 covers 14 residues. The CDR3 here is CASSLASTNEKLFF. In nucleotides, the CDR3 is TGTGCCAGCAGCTTAGCCTCAACTAATGAAAAACTGTTTTTT.

The CDR3 spells CASSLVPVLGSSPLHF. DNA of the CDR3: TGTGCCAGCAGTTTGGTCCCCGTCCTCGGGAGTTCACCCCTCCACTTT. V and J are TRBV6-6 and TRBJ1-6; D is undetermined. V was trimmed by 4 bases and J by 9 bases, leaving 19 bases between them. CDR3 size: 16 residues. CDR1 is MNHNY and CDR2 is SVGAGI in the germline V gene (reference sequence).

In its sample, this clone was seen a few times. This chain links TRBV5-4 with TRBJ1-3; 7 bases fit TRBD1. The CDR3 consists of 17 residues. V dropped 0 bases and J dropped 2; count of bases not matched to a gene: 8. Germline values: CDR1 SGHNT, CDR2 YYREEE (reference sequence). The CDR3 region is CASSLAEQGRPGNTIYF. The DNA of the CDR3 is TGTGCCAGCAGCTTGGCCGAACAGGGGCGCCCTGGAAACACCATATATTTT.

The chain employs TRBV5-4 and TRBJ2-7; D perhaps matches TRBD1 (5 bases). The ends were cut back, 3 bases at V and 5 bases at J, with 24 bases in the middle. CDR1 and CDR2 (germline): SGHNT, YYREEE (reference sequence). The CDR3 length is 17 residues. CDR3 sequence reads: CASSSPVGPLGAHEQYF. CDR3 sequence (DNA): TGTGCCAGCAGCTCACCGGTGGGGCCCCTTGGCGCACACGAGCAGTACTTC.

The CDR3 reads CASSSGRQGAGTDGYTF. The CDR3 DNA sequence: TGTGCCAGCTCATCAGGGAGACAGGGGGCCGGTACGGATGGCTACACCTTC. This chain uses TRBV18 with TRBJ1-2; 10 bases match TRBD1. J was trimmed by 6 bases and V by 5 bases; bases with no gene match: 15. This CDR3 has 17 amino acids. Germline CDR1 reads KGHSH; CDR2 reads LQKENI.

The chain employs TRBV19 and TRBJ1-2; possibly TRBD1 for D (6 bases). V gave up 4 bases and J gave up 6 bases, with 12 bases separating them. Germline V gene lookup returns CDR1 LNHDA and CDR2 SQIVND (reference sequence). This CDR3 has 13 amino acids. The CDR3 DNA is TGTGCCAGTAGTACCCTGGCAGGGGATGGCTACACCTTC. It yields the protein CASSTLAGDGYTF.

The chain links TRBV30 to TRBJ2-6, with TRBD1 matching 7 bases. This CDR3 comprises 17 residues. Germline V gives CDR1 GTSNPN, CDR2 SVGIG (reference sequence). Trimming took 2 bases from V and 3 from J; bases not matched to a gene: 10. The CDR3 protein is CAWSPDRVAGGANVLTF. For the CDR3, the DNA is TGTGCCTGGAGTCCTGACAGGGTTGCGGGTGGGGCCAACGTCCTGACTTTC.

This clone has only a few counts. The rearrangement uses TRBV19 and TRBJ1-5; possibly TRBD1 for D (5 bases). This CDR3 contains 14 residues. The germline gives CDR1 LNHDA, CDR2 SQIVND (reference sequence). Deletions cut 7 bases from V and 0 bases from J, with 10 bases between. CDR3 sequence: CASIGAYSNQPQHF. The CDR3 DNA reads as TGTGCCAGTATTGGGGCTTATAGCAATCAGCCCCAGCATTTT.

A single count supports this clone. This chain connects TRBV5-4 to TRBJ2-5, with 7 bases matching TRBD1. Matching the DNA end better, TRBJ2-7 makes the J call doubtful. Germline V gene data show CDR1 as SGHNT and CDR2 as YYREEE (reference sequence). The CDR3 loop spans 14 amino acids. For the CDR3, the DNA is TGTGCCAGCAGCTTGCTAGGGACAGATCCCGAGCAGTACTTC. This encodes CASSLLGTDPEQYF.

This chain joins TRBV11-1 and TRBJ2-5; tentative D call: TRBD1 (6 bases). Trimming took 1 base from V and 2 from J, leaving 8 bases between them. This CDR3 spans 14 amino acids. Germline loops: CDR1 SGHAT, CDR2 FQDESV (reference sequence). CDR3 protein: CASSLGQEQETQYF. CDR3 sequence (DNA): TGTGCCAGCAGCTTAGGACAGGAGCAAGAGACCCAGTACTTC.

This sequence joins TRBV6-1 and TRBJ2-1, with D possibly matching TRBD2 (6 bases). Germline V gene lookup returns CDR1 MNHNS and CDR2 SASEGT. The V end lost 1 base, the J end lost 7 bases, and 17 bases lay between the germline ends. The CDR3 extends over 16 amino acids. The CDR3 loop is CASSEEVGGRGNEQFF. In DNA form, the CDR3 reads TGTGCCAGCAGTGAAGAGGTCGGGGGTCGGGGAAATGAGCAGTTCTTC.

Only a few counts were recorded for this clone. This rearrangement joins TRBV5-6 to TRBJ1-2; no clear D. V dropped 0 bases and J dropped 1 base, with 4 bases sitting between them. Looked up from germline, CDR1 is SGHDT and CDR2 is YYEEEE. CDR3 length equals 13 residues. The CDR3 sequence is CASSLVNNYGYTF. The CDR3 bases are TGTGCCAGCAGCTTGGTTAATAACTATGGCTACACCTTC.

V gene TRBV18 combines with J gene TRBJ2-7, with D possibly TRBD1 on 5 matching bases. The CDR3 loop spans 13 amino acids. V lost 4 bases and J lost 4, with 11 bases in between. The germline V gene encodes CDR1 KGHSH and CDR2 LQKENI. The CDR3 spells CASSRHQGYEQYF. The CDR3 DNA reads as TGTGCCAGCTCACGACATCAGGGATACGAGCAGTACTTC.

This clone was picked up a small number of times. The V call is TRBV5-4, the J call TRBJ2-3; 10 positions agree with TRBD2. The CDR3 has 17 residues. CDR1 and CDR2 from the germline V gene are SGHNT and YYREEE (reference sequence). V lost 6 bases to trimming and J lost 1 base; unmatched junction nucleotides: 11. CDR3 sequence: CASISAGGRGGTDTQYF. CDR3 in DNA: TGTGCCAGCATTTCAGCGGGGGGGCGAGGTGGCACAGATACGCAGTATTTT.

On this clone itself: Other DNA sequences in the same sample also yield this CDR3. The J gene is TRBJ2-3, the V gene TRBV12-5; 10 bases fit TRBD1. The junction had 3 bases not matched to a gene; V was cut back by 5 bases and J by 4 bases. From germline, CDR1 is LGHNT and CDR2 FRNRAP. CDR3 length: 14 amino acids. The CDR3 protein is CASGPGQGADTQYF. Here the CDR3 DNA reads TGTGCTAGTGGTCCCGGACAGGGGGCAGATACGCAGTATTTT.

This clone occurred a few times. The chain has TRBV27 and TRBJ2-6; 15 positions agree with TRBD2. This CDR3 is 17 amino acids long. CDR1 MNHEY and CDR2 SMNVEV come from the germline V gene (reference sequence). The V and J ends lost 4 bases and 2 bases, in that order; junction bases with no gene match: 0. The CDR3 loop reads CASSWTSGGAGANVLTF. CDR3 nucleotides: TGTGCCAGCAGTTGGACTAGCGGGGGGGCTGGGGCCAACGTCCTGACTTTC.

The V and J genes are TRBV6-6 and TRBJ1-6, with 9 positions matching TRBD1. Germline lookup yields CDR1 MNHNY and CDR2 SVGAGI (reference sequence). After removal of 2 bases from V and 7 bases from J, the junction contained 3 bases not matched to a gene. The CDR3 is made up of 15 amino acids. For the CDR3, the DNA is TGTGCCAGCAGTTACCCCGGACAGGGGAATTCACCCCTCCACTTT. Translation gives CASSYPGQGNSPLHF.

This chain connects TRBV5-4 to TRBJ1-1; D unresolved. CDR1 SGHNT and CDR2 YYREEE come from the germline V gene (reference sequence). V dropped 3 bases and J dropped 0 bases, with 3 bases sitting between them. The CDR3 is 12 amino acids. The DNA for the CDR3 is TGTGCCAGCAGCTCAGTGAACACTGAAGCTTTCTTT. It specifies CASSSVNTEAFF.

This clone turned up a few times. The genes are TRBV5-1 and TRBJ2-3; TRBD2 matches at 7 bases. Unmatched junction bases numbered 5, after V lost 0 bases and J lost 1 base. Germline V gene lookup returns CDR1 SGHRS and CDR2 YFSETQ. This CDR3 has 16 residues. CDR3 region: CASSLGLARGTDTQYF. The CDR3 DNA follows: TGCGCCAGCAGCTTGGGACTAGCTAGGGGCACAGATACGCAGTATTTT.

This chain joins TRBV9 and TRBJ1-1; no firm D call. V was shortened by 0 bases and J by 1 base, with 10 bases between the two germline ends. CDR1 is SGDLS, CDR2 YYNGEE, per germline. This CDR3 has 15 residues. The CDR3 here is CASSVDPGSNTEAFF. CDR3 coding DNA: TGTGCCAGCAGCGTAGATCCGGGTTCGAACACTGAAGCTTTCTTT.

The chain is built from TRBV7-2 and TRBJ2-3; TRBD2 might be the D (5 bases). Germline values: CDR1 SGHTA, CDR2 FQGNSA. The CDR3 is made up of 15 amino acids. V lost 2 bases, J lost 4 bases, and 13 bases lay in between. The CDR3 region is CASSLYRGSADTQYF. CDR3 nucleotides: TGTGCCAGCAGCTTATACCGGGGTTCCGCAGATACGCAGTATTTT. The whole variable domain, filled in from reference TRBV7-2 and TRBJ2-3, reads GAGVSQSPSNKVTEKGKDVELRCDPISGHTALYWYRQSLGQGLEFLIYFQGNSAPDKSGLPSDRFSAERTGGSVSTLTIQRTQQEDSAVYLCASSLYRGSADTQYFGPGTRLTVL.